A single T cell receptor beta chain is shown here with its context. The germline gives CDR1 SGHNT, CDR2 YYREEE (reference sequence). The CDR3 length is 20 residues. Trimming removed 1 base from V and 2 bases from J, with 28 bases in between. This sample is drawn from a study of siplizumab effects on memory and regulatory T cells. Some clones are missing from TCRdb's copy, which holds only in-frame ones; the method was immunoSEQ multiplex PCR. The sample shows roughly 62,000 clones, roughly 85% of them seen only once. This sequence was found in a human donor in good health. J is TRBJ2-7 and V is TRBV5-4; no clear D. The sequencing sample was made of memory CD4+ T cells sorted from blood. The CDR3 DNA is TGTGCCAGCAGCTTGTCATTGACCTCTCAAGTGGTAAGAGGTGCCTACGAGCAGTACTTC. Protein product: CASSLSLTSQVVRGAYEQYF.